This T cell receptor (beta chain) was recovered during a study of tumor T cells in aggressive B-cell lymphoma. CDR1 is MNHNY and CDR2 is SVGAGI in the germline V gene (reference sequence). This CDR3 spans 14 amino acids. V lost 10 bases to trimming and J lost 0 bases, with 15 bases between them. The data were produced by immunoSEQ multiplex PCR, yet TCRdb's version contains in-frame clones alone and is incomplete. The sample has approximately 5,600 clones; 94% are singletons. The source is an adult with diffuse large B cell lymphoma. Sequenced input: tumor tissue. The rearrangement joins TRBV6-6 to TRBJ1-1; a possible D gene is TRBD1 (6 bases). This CDR3 reads CATILRTVNTEAFF. CDR3 DNA: TGTGCCACTATTCTCCGGACAGTGAACACTGAAGCTTTCTTT.